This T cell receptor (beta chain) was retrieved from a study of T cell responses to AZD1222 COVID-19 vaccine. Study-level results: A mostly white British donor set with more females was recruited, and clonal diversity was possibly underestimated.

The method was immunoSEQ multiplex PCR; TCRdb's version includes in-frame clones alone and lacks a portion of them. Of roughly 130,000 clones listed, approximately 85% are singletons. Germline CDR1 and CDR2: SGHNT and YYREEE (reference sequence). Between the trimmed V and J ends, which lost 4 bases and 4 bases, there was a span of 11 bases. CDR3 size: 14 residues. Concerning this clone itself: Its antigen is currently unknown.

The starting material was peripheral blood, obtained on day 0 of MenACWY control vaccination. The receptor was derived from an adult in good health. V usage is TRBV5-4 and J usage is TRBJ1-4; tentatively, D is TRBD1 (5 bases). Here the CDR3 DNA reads TGTGCCAGCAGCCCGAGCGGGGGTAATGAAAAACTGTTTTTT. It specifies CASSPSGGNEKLFF. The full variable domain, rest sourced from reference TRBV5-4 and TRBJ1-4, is ETGVTQSPTHLIKTRGQQVTLRCSSQSGHNTVSWYQQALGQGPQFIFQYYREEENGRGNFPPRFSGLQFPNYSSELNVNALELDDSALYLCASSPSGGNEKLFFGSGTQLSVL.